This paragraph reports one T cell receptor (beta chain). Its antigen is unidentified. The data belong to a study of cytomegalovirus exposure and HLA in healthy donors. General observations from the study: In an earlier analysis, in fewer than 700 donors, most V segments appeared productive either ~90% or ~30% of the time. TCR beta V- and J-gene trimming was later associated with a missense DCLRE1C variant. In vitro data verified a few CMV-associated chains as specific for CMV antigens.

The PCR employed 60 Vbeta primers together with 13 Jbeta primers. The method was immunoSEQ multiplex PCR; TCRdb's version includes in-frame clones alone and lacks a portion of them. This sample yields about 140,000 clones, of which 65% to 90% are seen a single time; around 1.3% belongs to the top ten. Germline-derived CDR1 and CDR2 are MDHEN and SYDVKM. CDR3 length: 15 amino acids. Germline trimming cut 4 bases from V and 2 bases from J; bases unmatched to any gene: 2. Sample: PBMCs. V gene TRBV28 combines with J gene TRBJ1-5; 10 bases fit TRBD1. This receptor was identified in a female donor in good health and CMV-seronegative. CDR3 sequence: CASSSGTGGNQPQHF. CDR3 sequence (DNA): TGTGCCAGCAGTTCCGGGACAGGGGGCAATCAGCCCCAGCATTTT.